A single count supports the clone carrying this TCR beta chain. V lost 0 bases and J lost 4, with 19 bases in between. The CDR3 is 18 amino acids. Germline values: CDR1 MGHRA, CDR2 YSYEKL. The data were taken from a study of shared clonotypes between healthy human individuals. CD45RO negativity and positive selection for CCR7 defined naive CD8 cells, a population that excluded terminally differentiated effector memory CD45RA+ cells. The deep-level immunoSEQ assay was used. Using immunoSEQ multiplex PCR, the repertoire was profiled, and TCRdb retains in-frame clones only, with some absent. The profile shows about 2.1 million clones, over 85% of them singletons.

This receptor was identified in a man aged 18 to 30 in good health. Some clones in this sample may be carry-over from other donors' samples. Sequenced: naive CD8+ T cells from PBMCs. This chain uses TRBV4-1 with TRBJ2-1; D is perhaps TRBD2 (5 bases). CDR3 amino acids: CASSQDPMASLVYNEQFF. CDR3 in DNA: TGCGCCAGCAGCCAAGATCCTATGGCTAGCCTTGTGTACAATGAGCAGTTCTTC.